Below are 25 T cell receptor beta chains sequenced from a single sample in a study of tumor-infiltrating lymphocytes in primary liver carcinoma. The tissue used was unsorted bulk material of about 19-33 mg. RNA and DNA were co-extracted from it with the AllPrep DNA/RNA mini kit. Total RNA amounting to 500 ng was the source from which TCR beta cDNA was made with a constant-region primer. Modified slightly, ARM-PCR produced TCR beta libraries over three nested multiplex PCR rounds. The two initial PCR rounds, around 11 cycles each, used TRBV1-TRBV30 forward and C-beta reverse primers. Each CDR3 protein gets one entry after TCRdb re-called the multiplex PCR reads with MiXCR. This sample carries roughly 53,000 distinct CDR3 sequences, 70% to 80% of them seen once, and the ten largest clones take approximately 25%. What was sequenced was liver tumor tissue from sampling region 2. The sample's subset: tumor region T2, inferior pole. The receptor set was obtained from a man aged 35 to 55 with primary liver carcinoma and hepatitis B virus infection.

J is TRBJ2-5 and V is TRBV4-1; D perhaps matches TRBD2 (6 bases). Germline V lookup: CDR1 MGHRA, CDR2 YSYEKL. The CDR3 has 14 amino acids. The V end was cut by 5 bases, the J end by 5 bases, with 15 bases between. CDR3 protein: CASSYNGSGETQYF. The CDR3 DNA is TGCGCCAGCAGCTACAACGGGAGTGGGGAGACCCAGTACTTC.

About this clonotype itself: One end of the junction fails to match germline, which may point to a read error. The V gene is TRBV12-3 or TRBV12-4, the J gene TRBJ2-3, with a possible D match to TRBD2 (6 bases). The CDR3 is made up of 16 amino acids. This chain's CDR3 is CVSSSGLKGGTDAHYF. For the CDR3, the DNA is TGTGTCAGCAGTTCCGGACTAAAGGGTGGTACAGATGCGCACTATTTT.

A remark on this clonotype: An end of the junction differs from the germline gene, which may be a read error. The CDR3 nucleotides read TGTGTCAGCAGGGGACTAGCGGGAGAGGACTCCTACGAGCAGCACTTC. Translating gives CVSRGLAGEDSYEQHF. The V call is TRBV6-2 or TRBV6-3, the J call TRBJ2-7; TRBD2 agrees at 14 bases. CDR1 and CDR2 (germline): MNHEY, SVGEGT. CDR3 size: 16 residues.

This clonotype was recorded once. The junction departs from the called germline gene at one end, perhaps through a read error. The chain couples TRBV11-2 to TRBJ2-3; the D gene is possibly TRBD2 (5 bases). Germline assignment: CDR1 SGHAT and CDR2 FQNNGV. The CDR3 covers 16 residues. The CDR3 region is CTSSLDGLAWTDTQYF. CDR3 DNA sequence: TGTACCAGCAGCTTAGATGGACTGGCGTGGACAGATACGCAGTATTTT.

As concerns this clonotype: The junction differs from germline at one of its ends, possibly a read error. V and J are TRBV6-6 and TRBJ2-7; tentative D call: TRBD2 (6 bases). The germline V gene encodes CDR1 MNHNY and CDR2 SVGAGI (reference sequence). CDR3 length: 16 amino acids. Written as DNA, the CDR3 is TGTGCAAGCAGTTACTCGGGGGACTTAACGGGCTACGAGCAGTACTTC. It specifies CASSYSGDLTGYEQYF.

Remarks on this clonotype: Its ends do not fully match the called genes, so a read error is possible. The chain links TRBV6-5 to TRBJ2-3, with D perhaps matching TRBD2 (6 bases). CDR3 length equals 13 residues. Germline CDR1 and CDR2: MNHEY and SVGAGI. The CDR3 loop reads CATRRVGTYTQYF. CDR3 DNA sequence: TGTGCGACCCGGAGGGTGGGCACATATACGCAGTATTTT.

This clonotype was seen only a few times. Mismatch with germline at one junction end may stem from a read error. The genes are TRBV11-2 and TRBJ2-7, with D possibly TRBD1 on 5 matching bases. CDR1 is SGHAT, CDR2 FQNNGV, per germline. The CDR3 extends over 14 amino acids. The CDR3 reads CAGSLTDRACEQYF. CDR3 coding DNA: TGTGCCGGCAGCTTAACCGACAGAGCCTGCGAGCAGTACTTC.

This rearrangement joins TRBV11-2 to TRBJ2-7; TRBD1 is a possible D gene (6 bases). With 5 bases removed from V and 7 bases from J, the gap between germline ends came to 33 bases. Germline assignment: CDR1 SGHAT and CDR2 FQNNGV. This CDR3 has 19 residues. This chain's CDR3 is CASSMTQGGKVHGLYEQYF. The CDR3 nucleotides are TGTGCCAGCAGCATGACACAGGGTGGAAAAGTCCATGGACTCTATGAGCAGTACTTC.

This clonotype was counted between two and nine times. This may come from a read error, since a much larger clone is one base off. The rearrangement links TRBV5-8 to TRBJ1-4; the D gene is possibly TRBD1 (5 bases). Per the germline V gene, CDR1 is SGHTS and CDR2 is YDEGEE. The CDR3 is made up of 17 amino acids. Deletions cut 1 base from V and 7 bases from J, with 20 bases between. CDR3 protein: CASSLSITSRGSEKLFF. The CDR3 nucleotides read TGTGCCAGCAGCTTGTCTATAACATCACGGGGGAGTGAAAAACTGTTTTTT. Full variable domain (rest looked up from reference TRBV5-8 and TRBJ1-4): EAGVTQSPTHLIKTRGQQATLRCSPISGHTSVYWYQQALGLGLQFLLWYDEGEERNRGNFPPRFSGRQFPNYSSELNVNALELEDSALYLCASSLSITSRGSEKLFFGSGTQLSVL.

The table lists this clonotype with many counts. The chain uses TRBV5-4 and TRBJ2-5; 7 nucleotides agree with TRBD2. V trimming: 4 bases; J trimming: 4 bases; junction bases outside the gene matches: 7. Germline values: CDR1 SGHNT, CDR2 YYREEE (reference sequence). This CDR3 has 14 residues. CDR3 sequence (DNA): TGTGCCAGCAGCCCGGGGGGAACGGCAGAGACCCAGTACTTC. Translating it yields CASSPGGTAETQYF.

For this clonotype: The junction and the germline gene differ at one end; a read error may be behind it. The chain employs TRBV13 and TRBJ2-1, with 7 bases aligning to TRBD1. The germline V gene has CDR1 PRHDT and CDR2 FYEKMQ (reference sequence). There are 16 residues in the CDR3. CDR3 in DNA: TGTGCCTGCGCGCCAAGGGGACAGACTTCCTACAATGTGCAGTTCTTC. Translating it yields CACAPRGQTSYNVQFF.

The chain is built from TRBV29-1 and TRBJ2-7; the D call may be TRBD1 or TRBD2 (6 bases each). This CDR3 has 12 amino acids. Germline CDR1 reads SQVTM; CDR2 reads ANQGSEA. Trimming took off 6 bases at V and 5 bases at J, with 14 bases between the two ends. CDR3 sequence (DNA): TGCAGCGTCAGTGGGGGGCTCAACGAGCAGTACTTC. It is translated as CSVSGGLNEQYF.

A note on this clonotype: At one end the junction does not follow the germline gene, possibly because of a read error. The DNA for the CDR3 is TGTGCCAGCGGCCCCGGAAACGGCATCAGGAACACCGAAGCTTTCTTT. Translating it yields CASGPGNGIRNTEAFF. The V gene is TRBV6-5, the J gene TRBJ1-1; D gene ambiguous. From germline, CDR1 is MNHEY and CDR2 SVGAGI. CDR3 length equals 16 residues.

As to this clonotype: Mismatch with germline at one junction end may stem from a read error. The J gene is TRBJ2-7, the V gene TRBV12-3 or TRBV12-4; 8 nucleotides align to TRBD1. The CDR3 extends over 12 amino acids. CDR3 in DNA: TGTCCCAGCAGTTTTCAGGGGGCGGTACAGTACTTC. Its protein is CPSSFQGAVQYF.

On this clonotype itself: Germline and junction disagree at one end, which may indicate a read error. This chain connects TRBV5-4 to TRBJ2-7, with D possibly TRBD1 on 5 matching bases. The CDR3 runs to 14 residues. Germline V lookup: CDR1 SGHNT, CDR2 YYREEE (reference sequence). The CDR3 region is CASSLGGATYEQYF. The CDR3 DNA reads as TGTGCCAGCAGCTTGGGTGGGGCCACCTATGAGCAGTACTTC.

Judged by abundance, this clonotype is medium-sized. The gene calls are TRBV4-1 and TRBJ1-6, with TRBD1 identical over 7 bases. The ends lost 4 bases at V and 6 bases at J; junction bases unmatched: 9. The CDR3 is 16 amino acids. Germline V gives CDR1 MGHRA, CDR2 YSYEKL. The CDR3: CASSLLPGQSNSPLHF. The CDR3, as DNA: TGCGCCAGCAGCCTCCTCCCGGGACAGAGTAATTCACCCCTCCACTTT.

V is TRBV11-3 and J is TRBJ1-1, with 7 positions matching TRBD1. The CDR3 contains 13 residues. Per the germline V gene, CDR1 is SGHNT and CDR2 is YENEEA. CDR3 amino acids: CPSSIAGGTEAFF. The CDR3 coding sequence is TGTCCTAGCAGCATAGCAGGGGGGACTGAAGCTTTCTTT.

There are many counts of this clonotype. The J gene is TRBJ2-7, the V gene TRBV4-1; 14 nucleotides align to TRBD2. Trimming at V came to 2 bases and at J to 5 bases, leaving 5 bases not matched to a gene. Germline CDR1 reads MGHRA; CDR2 reads YSYEKL. CDR3 size: 16 residues. CDR3 nucleotide sequence: TGCGCCAGCAGCCAACTCAGACTAGCGGGAGGGGACGAGCAGTACTTC. Protein product: CASSQLRLAGGDEQYF.

Details on this clonotype: At one boundary the junction diverges from the germline segment, which might be a read error. This chain joins TRBV29-1 and TRBJ2-3; D not resolved. The CDR3 contains 13 residues. CDR1 and CDR2 (germline): SQVTM, ANQGSEA. The CDR3 here is CSVNAVGTDMQYF. The CDR3 DNA sequence: TGCAGCGTCAACGCAGTAGGCACAGATATGCAGTATTTT.

The sample holds one count of this clonotype. V is TRBV29-1 and J is TRBJ2-5; D remains ambiguous. Germline values: CDR1 SQVTM, CDR2 ANQGSEA. This CDR3 has 13 residues. The V gene lost 3 bases and the J gene lost 4 bases, with 12 bases spanning the gap. In nucleotides, the CDR3 is TGCAGCGTTGAGGGCTGGAACAGAGAGACCCAGTACTTC. It encodes CSVEGWNRETQYF.

On this clonotype: A junction boundary mismatches the germline segment, possibly from a read error. The gene calls are TRBV6-5 and TRBJ2-7, with 8 bases matching TRBD1. Germline V gene data show CDR1 as MNHEY and CDR2 as SVGAGI. The CDR3 has 14 amino acids. The CDR3 DNA reads TGTGCTAGCATCCCAGAGACAGGGGCCTACGGGCAGTACTTC. It translates to CASIPETGAYGQYF.

Comments on this clonotype: The junction departs from the called germline gene at one end, perhaps through a read error. V and J are TRBV11-2 and TRBJ2-5; weak D call: TRBD1 (6 bases). This CDR3 spans 17 amino acids. CDR1 SGHAT and CDR2 FQNNGV come from the germline V gene. CDR3: CASRLVSGGSRHETQYF. CDR3 nucleotide sequence: TGTGCCAGCAGATTAGTCAGTGGGGGCAGTCGGCATGAGACCCAGTACTTT.

This clonotype was seen repeatedly, ten times or more. The chain carries TRBV28 and TRBJ1-5; 8 bases agree with TRBD1. The CDR3 sequence is 16 residues long. V was clipped by 5 bases and J by 1 base; unmatched bases: 7. Germline CDR1 and CDR2: MDHEN and SYDVKM. CDR3 protein: CASSQDRVGSNQPQHF. The DNA for the CDR3 is TGTGCCAGCAGTCAGGACAGGGTGGGGAGCAATCAGCCCCAGCATTTT.

About this clonotype itself: This could be a read error, since a much larger clone is one nucleotide away. The chain carries TRBV5-1 and TRBJ1-3; 9 positions agree with TRBD1. The CDR3 runs 17 residues. The germline gives CDR1 SGHRS, CDR2 YFSETQ. CDR3 nucleotide sequence: TGCGTCAGCTGCCCAACCGGGACAGGGAGCTCTGGAAACACCATATATTTT. Protein product: CVSCPTGTGSSGNTIYF. The variable domain in full, completed from reference TRBV5-1 and TRBJ1-3, reads KAGVTQTPRYLIKTRGQQVTLSCSPISGHRSVSWYQQTPGQGLQFLFEYFSETQRNKGNFPGRFSGRQFSNSRSEMNVSTLELGDSALYLCVSCPTGTGSSGNTIYFGEGSWLTVV.

In the case of this clonotype: A read error is likely, as this CDR3 ends without the conserved phenylalanine or tryptophan. This chain connects TRBV6-5 to TRBJ2-2; D is uncertain. This CDR3 has 14 amino acids. Trimming cost V 9 bases and J 5 bases, with 16 bases left between them. Germline CDR1 and CDR2: MNHEY and SVGAGI. CDR3 nucleotides: TGTGCCAGGAGTCACTCGTGGGGAACCGGGGAGCTGTTTTCT. It encodes CARSHSWGTGELFS.